This T cell receptor (beta chain) appears in the sequencing data of a study of T cells expressing NK-cell markers. Looking at the study overall: Obtained from sorted CD3+CD56+NKG2C+, CD3+CD56+NKG2C- and CD3+CD56-NKG2C+ T cells were the TCR beta repertoires. With respect to HCMV, seven of the eight sequenced donors were seropositive, and one was seronegative. Study-level findings and limits: Among CD8+ T cells from six donors, dominant NKG2C+ clonotypes accounted for about 1.0-8%. Nothing established the HCMV specificity of expanded NKG2C+ T cell clones.

This CDR3 has 14 residues. CDR1 SGHKS and CDR2 YYEKEE come from the germline V gene (reference sequence). As concerns this clonotype: What it binds is unknown.

TCRdb reworked the 5' RACE reads into one entry per CDR3 protein, no DNA. The table counts around 470,000 distinct CDR3 sequences; over 1.3% lies in the top ten. Material: blood T cells: a sorted CD56 or NKG2C T cell subset, CD4+ or CD8+ T cells, or bulk PBMC T cells (not recorded which). The sequence was obtained from a woman aged 45-65 years in good health. The V call is TRBV5-5, the J call TRBJ2-1. The chain's CDR3 is CASASGTSYNEQFF.